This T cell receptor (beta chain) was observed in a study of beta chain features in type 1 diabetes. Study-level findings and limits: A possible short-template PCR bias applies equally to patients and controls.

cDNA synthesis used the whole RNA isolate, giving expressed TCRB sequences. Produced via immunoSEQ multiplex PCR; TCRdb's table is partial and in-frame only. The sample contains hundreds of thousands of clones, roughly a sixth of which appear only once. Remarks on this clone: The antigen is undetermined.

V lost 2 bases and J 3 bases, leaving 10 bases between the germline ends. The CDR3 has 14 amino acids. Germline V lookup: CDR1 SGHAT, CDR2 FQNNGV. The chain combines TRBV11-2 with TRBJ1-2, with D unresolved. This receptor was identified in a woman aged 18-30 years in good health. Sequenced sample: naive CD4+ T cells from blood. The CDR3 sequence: CASSLQPEDYGYTF. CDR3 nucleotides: TGTGCCAGCAGCTTACAGCCAGAAGACTATGGCTACACCTTC. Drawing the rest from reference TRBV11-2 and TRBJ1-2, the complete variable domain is EAGVAQSPRYKIIEKRQSVAFWCNPISGHATLYWYQQILGQGPKLLIQFQNNGVVDDSQLPKDRFSAERLKGVDSTLKIQPAKLEDSAVYLCASSLQPEDYGYTFGSGTRLTVV.